What follows are 29 T cell receptor beta chains derived from one specimen sequenced in a study of T cell repertoires in cytomegalovirus infection. MiXCR, applied by TCRdb to the reads, yields one record per CDR3 protein. This sample has approximately 250,000 distinct CDR3 sequences; around 12% occur once, and the top ten carry 1.5% to 2%. The sample was PBMCs. These receptors were obtained from a human donor in good health (CMV status not recorded). Some clones in this sample may be carry-over from other donors' samples.

The rearrangement uses TRBV9 and TRBJ1-4; maybe TRBD1 (5 bases). The CDR3 runs to 14 residues. Trimming removed 4 bases from V and 4 bases from J, with 11 bases in between. Looked up from germline, CDR1 is SGDLS and CDR2 is YYNGEE. In DNA form, the CDR3 reads TGTGCCAGCAGCCCAGGGCCTAATAATGAAAAACTGTTTTTT. Its protein is CASSPGPNNEKLFF.

This chain connects TRBV11-1 to TRBJ2-2; D might be TRBD1 (5 bases). The CDR3 runs to 16 residues. Germline V gives CDR1 SGHAT, CDR2 FQDESV (reference sequence). The V end was cut by 2 bases, the J end by 1 base, with 11 bases between. CDR3 coding DNA: TGTGCCAGCAGCTTATATCAGGGAATGAACACCGGGGAGCTGTTTTTT. Its protein is CASSLYQGMNTGELFF.

This clonotype has just a few counts. This chain uses TRBV7-8 with TRBJ2-2; possible D gene TRBD2, 7 bases. This CDR3 spans 16 amino acids. CDR1 and CDR2 from the germline V gene are SGHVS and FQNEAQ. V was trimmed by 2 bases and J by 5 bases, leaving 15 bases between them. The CDR3 spells CASSLSRGGMTGELFF. CDR3 sequence (DNA): TGTGCCAGCAGCTTATCGAGGGGGGGCATGACCGGGGAGCTGTTTTTT.

The V call is TRBV18, the J call TRBJ2-7; D is uncertain. Germline V CDR1 and CDR2: KGHSH, LQKENI. This CDR3 region has 14 residues. V was trimmed by 3 bases and J by 4 bases, leaving 13 bases between them. CDR3 DNA: TGTGCCAGCTCACCCCCCGCCGGGTGGTACGAGCAGTACTTC. Translating gives CASSPPAGWYEQYF.

V is TRBV6-5 and J is TRBJ2-1; 13 positions match TRBD2. There are 15 residues in the CDR3. V gave up 6 bases and J gave up 2 bases; unmatched junction bases: 1. CDR1 and CDR2 from the germline V gene are MNHEY and SVGAGI. CDR3 sequence reads: CASRGTSGTYNEQFF. The CDR3, as DNA: TGTGCCAGCAGGGGGACTAGCGGGACCTACAATGAGCAGTTCTTC.

This clonotype was counted at least ten times. The CDR3 loop is CASRISGQFTNTEAFF. In DNA, the CDR3 is TGTGCCAGCAGAATTTCAGGACAGTTCACGAACACTGAAGCTTTCTTT. The chain links TRBV6-1 to TRBJ1-1; D possibly corresponds to TRBD1 (6 bases). The CDR3 is 16 amino acids. The V end was cut by 6 bases, the J end by 1 base, with 18 bases between. CDR1 and CDR2 from the germline V gene are MNHNS and SASEGT.

This clonotype was detected ten times or more. The rearrangement uses TRBV7-2 and TRBJ1-5, with D possibly being TRBD1 (6 bases). The CDR3 is made up of 16 amino acids. Trimming pared 3 bases from V and 0 bases from J, leaving 12 bases between. Per germline, CDR1 SGHTA and CDR2 FQGNSA. CDR3 residues: CASSFGGANSNQPQHF. In DNA form, the CDR3 reads TGTGCCAGCAGCTTCGGGGGGGCAAATAGCAATCAGCCCCAGCATTTT. The variable domain in full, with the rest retrieved from reference TRBV7-2 and TRBJ1-5, is GAGVSQSPSNKVTEKGKDVELRCDPISGHTALYWYRQSLGQGLEFLIYFQGNSAPDKSGLPSDRFSAERTGGSVSTLTIQRTQQEDSAVYLCASSFGGANSNQPQHFGDGTRLSIL.

This clonotype has a count of ten or more. The J gene is TRBJ2-3, the V gene TRBV7-2, with TRBD1 as a possible D gene (6 bases). CDR3 length: 19 amino acids. V was clipped by 0 bases and J by 1 base, with 20 bases between them. Germline V gene sequence: CDR1 SGHTA, CDR2 FQGNSA. This CDR3 is CASSLAKGVLRGGTDTQYF. CDR3 nucleotide sequence: TGTGCCAGCAGCTTAGCAAAGGGGGTCCTTCGGGGTGGCACAGATACGCAGTATTTT.

This clonotype appeared many times. J is TRBJ2-5 and V is TRBV7-9, with 8 positions matching TRBD2. The ends lost 1 base at V and 5 bases at J; junction bases unmatched: 9. This CDR3 comprises 16 residues. In germline, CDR1 is SEHNR, CDR2 FQNEAQ (reference sequence). The CDR3 DNA reads as TGTGCCAGCAGCTTAGACCGAAGCGGGAGCCGTGAGACCCAGTACTTC. Residues: CASSLDRSGSRETQYF.

CDR3 DNA sequence: TGTGCCAGCAGACCAACTCCTAGCGGGAGGACCCGGTTGGGCACAGATACGCAGTATTTT. Translated, it gives CASRPTPSGRTRLGTDTQYF. This chain connects TRBV6-2 or TRBV6-3 to TRBJ2-3, with 11 bases matching TRBD2. With V trimmed by 6 bases and J by 1 base, 18 bases remained unmatched. Germline V gives CDR1 MNHEY, CDR2 SVGEGT. CDR3 length: 20 residues.

V usage is TRBV3-1 and J usage is TRBJ1-5; D unclear. Looked up from germline, CDR1 is LGHDT and CDR2 is YNNKEL (reference sequence). V was clipped by 1 base and J by 3 bases, with 10 bases between them. The CDR3 has 15 residues. This CDR3 reads CASSQGRSTNQPQHF. The CDR3, as DNA: TGTGCCAGCAGCCAAGGCAGGAGTACCAATCAGCCCCAGCATTTT.

This rearrangement joins TRBV28 to TRBJ2-2; 7 bases line up with TRBD2. This CDR3 is built from 15 residues. Germline lookup yields CDR1 MDHEN and CDR2 SYDVKM. V trimming: 7 bases; J trimming: 3 bases; junction bases outside the gene matches: 8. This chain's CDR3 is CASKGGDRYTGELFF. As DNA, the CDR3 is TGTGCCAGCAAGGGAGGGGACCGTTACACCGGGGAGCTGTTTTTT.

This clonotype was detected ten times or more. In DNA form, the CDR3 reads TGTGCCAGCAGTTACCGAGGAGGGGATGGCTACACCTTC. Its protein is CASSYRGGDGYTF. This chain connects TRBV6-2 or TRBV6-3 to TRBJ1-2, with D possibly matching TRBD1 (5 bases). Germline loops: CDR1 MNHEY, CDR2 SVGEGT. V was cut by 2 bases and J by 6 bases, with 10 bases left in between. The CDR3 totals 13 residues.

This clonotype was picked up a small number of times. This rearrangement joins TRBV28 to TRBJ2-7; no firm D call. The CDR3 has 18 residues. Germline V gives CDR1 MDHEN, CDR2 SYDVKM. V was cut by 3 bases and J by 0 bases, with 21 bases left in between. The CDR3 region is CASSFRRRADRFSYEQYF. The CDR3 DNA is TGTGCCAGCAGTTTTCGTCGCCGGGCCGACCGTTTCTCCTACGAGCAGTACTTC.

The chain links TRBV6-6 to TRBJ1-1; a weak D match, TRBD1 (5 bases). The germline V gene has CDR1 MNHNY and CDR2 SVGAGI (reference sequence). V lost 8 bases to trimming and J lost 3 bases, with 16 bases between them. This CDR3 contains 14 residues. CDR3: CASQGGVLDTEAFF. The CDR3 bases are TGTGCCAGCCAAGGAGGGGTGTTAGACACTGAAGCTTTCTTT.

This clonotype showed up just a few times. The J gene is TRBJ1-2, the V gene TRBV12-3 or TRBV12-4; no clear D. The CDR3 extends over 13 amino acids. V lost 2 bases, J lost 4 bases, and 8 bases lay in between. CDR3 DNA sequence: TGTGCCAGCAGTTTACAGATCGGCTATGGCTACACCTTC. Its protein product is CASSLQIGYGYTF.

Ten or more counts support this clonotype. The rearrangement uses TRBV7-2 and TRBJ1-1, with D hard to call. Trimming removed 1 base at V and 5 bases at J, with 8 bases between. This CDR3 is 13 amino acids long. Germline CDR1 is SGHTA and CDR2 is FQGNSA. The CDR3 coding sequence is TGTGCCAGCAGCTTAGAGCCTCTAACTGAAGCTTTCTTT. Translated, it gives CASSLEPLTEAFF.

This clonotype was seen many times. The chain links TRBV20-1 to TRBJ2-6, with 12 nucleotides matching TRBD2. Germline-derived CDR1 and CDR2 are DFQATT and SNEGSKA (reference sequence). With 1 base clipped from V and 0 bases from J, the junction kept 4 bases outside the gene matches. This CDR3 has 18 amino acids. This CDR3 reads CSARVRTSGDSGANVLTF. CDR3 nucleotides: TGCAGTGCTAGAGTCCGGACTAGCGGGGACTCTGGGGCCAACGTCCTGACTTTC.

The rearrangement joins TRBV7-3 to TRBJ2-1; perhaps TRBD2 as D (6 bases). V was trimmed by 5 bases and J by 0 bases, leaving 8 bases between them. From germline, CDR1 is SGHTA and CDR2 FQGTGA. This CDR3 is 14 amino acids long. The CDR3 loop is CASSVAASYNEQFF. The DNA for the CDR3 is TGTGCCAGCAGCGTAGCGGCCTCCTACAATGAGCAGTTCTTC.

As regards this clonotype: A read error may be the cause here, since a much bigger clone is one base away. The conserved closing phenylalanine or tryptophan is absent in this CDR3, likely reflecting a read error. The chain combines TRBV12-3 or TRBV12-4 with TRBJ2-1, with 10 bases identical to TRBD2. The CDR3 length is 17 residues. Unmatched junction bases numbered 7, after V lost 5 bases and J lost 0 bases. CDR3 nucleotide sequence: TGTGCCAGCAGTCACTTGACTAGCGGGTCCTCCTACAATGAGCAGTTCTGC. Translating gives CASSHLTSGSSYNEQFC.

This clonotype was observed at least ten times. The chain employs TRBV7-9 and TRBJ2-5; D unclear. Trimming cost V 7 bases and J 2 bases, with 14 bases left between them. CDR1 and CDR2 (germline): SEHNR, FQNEAQ (reference sequence). The CDR3 runs 14 residues. CDR3 DNA sequence: TGTGCCAGCACCCCCGTAACTTGGCAAGAGACCCAGTACTTC. The encoded protein is CASTPVTWQETQYF.

At least ten counts were recorded for this clonotype. In DNA form, the CDR3 reads TGTGCCAGCAGCCTATTGGGGTCCGACAAAGAAGCTTTCTTT. This codes for CASSLLGSDKEAFF. The chain joins TRBV28 to TRBJ1-1; D gene ambiguous. The CDR3 contains 14 residues. The germline gives CDR1 MDHEN, CDR2 SYDVKM. Between the trimmed V and J ends, which lost 6 bases and 8 bases, there was a span of 19 bases.

V gene TRBV10-3 combines with J gene TRBJ1-2, with D possibly TRBD1 on 5 matching bases. V lost 9 bases, J lost 4 bases, and 18 bases lay in between. Germline CDR1 is ENHRY and CDR2 is SYGVKD. The CDR3 extends over 14 amino acids. In DNA, the CDR3 is TGTGCCATGTCCCAGGGCGGAGCGGGCTATGGCTACACCTTC. The encoded protein is CAMSQGGAGYGYTF.

The chain has TRBV2 and TRBJ1-5; 12 nucleotides match TRBD1. The V segment lost 5 bases and the J segment 6 bases; nucleotides outside the gene matches: 5. Germline loops: CDR1 SNHLY, CDR2 FYNNEI. The CDR3 extends over 15 amino acids. This CDR3 reads CASSFGTGGLQPQHF. The CDR3 nucleotides are TGTGCCAGCAGTTTCGGGACAGGGGGCCTTCAGCCCCAGCATTTT. The variable domain in full, completed from reference TRBV2 and TRBJ1-5, reads EPEVTQTPSHQVTQMGQEVILRCVPISNHLYFYWYRQILGQKVEFLVSFYNNEISEKSEIFDDQFSVERPDGSNFTLKIRSTKLEDSAMYFCASSFGTGGLQPQHFGDGTRLSIL.

The table lists this clonotype with a few counts. CDR3 coding DNA: TGTGCCAGCAGTGAAGAGAGGGTAGGGACCCAGTACTTC. This gives the protein CASSEERVGTQYF. The genes are TRBV6-1 and TRBJ2-5; possibly TRBD2 for D (5 bases). There are 13 residues in the CDR3. Germline CDR1 MNHNS, CDR2 SASEGT. V lost 1 base to trimming and J lost 7 bases, with 10 bases between them.

This clonotype was detected many times. The rearrangement links TRBV7-2 to TRBJ1-1; D uncertain. Looked up from germline, CDR1 is SGHTA and CDR2 is FQGNSA. V was trimmed by 5 bases and J by 1 base, leaving 11 bases between them. The CDR3 has 14 residues. CDR3: CASSPSSGNTEAFF. CDR3 nucleotide sequence: TGTGCCAGCAGCCCCTCCAGCGGGAACACTGAAGCTTTCTTT. The full variable domain, rest sourced from reference TRBV7-2 and TRBJ1-1, is GAGVSQSPSNKVTEKGKDVELRCDPISGHTALYWYRQSLGQGLEFLIYFQGNSAPDKSGLPSDRFSAERTGGSVSTLTIQRTQQEDSAVYLCASSPSSGNTEAFFGQGTRLTVV.

This clonotype was picked up many times. The chain is built from TRBV7-8 and TRBJ2-7; either TRBD1 or TRBD2 may fit D (6 bases each). This CDR3 spans 13 amino acids. Germline assignment: CDR1 SGHVS and CDR2 FQNEAQ. V lost 5 bases, J lost 6 bases, and 14 bases lay in between. CDR3 sequence: CASSLGGPGEQYF. The CDR3 DNA follows: TGTGCCAGCAGCCTGGGGGGCCCGGGCGAGCAGTACTTC.

This clonotype showed up many times. V and J are TRBV7-2 and TRBJ2-7, with 7 nucleotides matching TRBD2. The CDR3 runs to 15 residues. Looked up from germline, CDR1 is SGHTA and CDR2 is FQGNSA. V shed 4 bases and J 0 bases; nucleotides not matched to a gene: 6. The CDR3 spells CASSSRREPSYEQYF. As DNA, the CDR3 is TGTGCCAGCAGCTCACGGCGGGAGCCCTCCTACGAGCAGTACTTC.

This clonotype was seen ten or more times. The gene calls are TRBV6-2 or TRBV6-3 and TRBJ1-1; D unclear. The CDR3 has 12 residues. Trimming left V 7 bases short and J 1 base short, with 7 bases between. Germline-derived CDR1 and CDR2 are MNHEY and SVGEGT. The CDR3 nucleotides read TGTGCCAGCACGGAAGGGAACACTGAAGCTTTCTTT. It codes for CASTEGNTEAFF.